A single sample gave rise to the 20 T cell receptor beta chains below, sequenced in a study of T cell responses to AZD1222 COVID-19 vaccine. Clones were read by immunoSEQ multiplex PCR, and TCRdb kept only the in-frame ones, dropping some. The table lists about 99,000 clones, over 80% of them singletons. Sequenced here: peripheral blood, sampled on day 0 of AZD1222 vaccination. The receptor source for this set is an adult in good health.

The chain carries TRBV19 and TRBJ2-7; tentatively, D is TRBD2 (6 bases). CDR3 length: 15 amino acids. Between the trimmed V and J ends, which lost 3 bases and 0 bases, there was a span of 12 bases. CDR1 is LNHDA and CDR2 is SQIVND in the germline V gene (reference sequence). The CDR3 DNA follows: TGTGCCAGTAGTATCGTGGAGGGTTCCTCCTACGAGCAGTACTTC. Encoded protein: CASSIVEGSSYEQYF.

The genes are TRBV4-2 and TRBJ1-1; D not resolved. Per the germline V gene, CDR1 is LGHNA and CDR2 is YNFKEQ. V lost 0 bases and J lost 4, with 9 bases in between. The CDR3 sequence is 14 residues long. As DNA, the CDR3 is TGTGCCAGCAGCCAAGATCTCATGCGCACTGAAGCTTTCTTT. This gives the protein CASSQDLMRTEAFF.

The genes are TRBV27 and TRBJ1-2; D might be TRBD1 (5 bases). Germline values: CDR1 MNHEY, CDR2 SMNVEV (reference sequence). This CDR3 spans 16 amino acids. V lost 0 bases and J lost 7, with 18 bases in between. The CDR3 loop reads CASSLSSPQASGGYTF. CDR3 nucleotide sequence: TGTGCCAGCAGTTTATCGTCCCCACAGGCTTCCGGTGGCTACACCTTC.

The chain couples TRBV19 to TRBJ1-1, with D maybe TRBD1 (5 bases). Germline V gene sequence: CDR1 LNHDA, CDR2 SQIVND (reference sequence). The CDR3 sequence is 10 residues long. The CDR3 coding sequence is TGTGCTGGGGGAGACACTGAAGCTTTCTTT. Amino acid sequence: CAGGDTEAFF.

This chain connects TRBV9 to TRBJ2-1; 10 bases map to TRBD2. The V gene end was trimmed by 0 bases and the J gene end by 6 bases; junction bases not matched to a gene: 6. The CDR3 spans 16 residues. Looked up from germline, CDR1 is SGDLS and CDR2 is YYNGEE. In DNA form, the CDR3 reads TGTGCCAGCAGCGTAGCTGGGCTAGCGGGAGCCAATGAGCAGTTCTTC. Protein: CASSVAGLAGANEQFF. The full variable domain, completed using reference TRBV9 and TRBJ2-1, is DSGVTQTPKHLITATGQRVTLRCSPRSGDLSVYWYQQSLDQGLQFLIQYYNGEERAKGNILERFSAQQFPDLHSELNLSSLELGDSALYFCASSVAGLAGANEQFFGPGTRLTVL.

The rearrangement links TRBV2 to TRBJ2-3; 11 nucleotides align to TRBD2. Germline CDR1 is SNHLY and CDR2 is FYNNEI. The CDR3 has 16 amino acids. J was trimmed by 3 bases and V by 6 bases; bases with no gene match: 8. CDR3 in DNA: TGTGCCAGCAGAGTTCGGGCTAGCGGGGGGACAGATACGCAGTATTTT. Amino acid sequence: CASRVRASGGTDTQYF.

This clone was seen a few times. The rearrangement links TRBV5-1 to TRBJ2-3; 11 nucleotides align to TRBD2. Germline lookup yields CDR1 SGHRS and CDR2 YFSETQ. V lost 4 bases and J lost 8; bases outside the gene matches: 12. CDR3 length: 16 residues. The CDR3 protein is CASSQKTTSGSGTQYF. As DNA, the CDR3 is TGCGCCAGCAGCCAAAAAACCACTAGCGGGAGCGGTACGCAGTATTTT. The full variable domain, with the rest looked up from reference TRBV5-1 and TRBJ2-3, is KAGVTQTPRYLIKTRGQQVTLSCSPISGHRSVSWYQQTPGQGLQFLFEYFSETQRNKGNFPGRFSGRQFSNSRSEMNVSTLELGDSALYLCASSQKTTSGSGTQYFGPGTRLTVL.

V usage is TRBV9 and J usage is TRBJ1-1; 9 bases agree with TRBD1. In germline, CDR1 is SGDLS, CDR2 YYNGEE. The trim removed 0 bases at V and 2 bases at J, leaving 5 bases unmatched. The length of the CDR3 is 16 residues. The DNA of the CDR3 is TGTGCCAGCAGCGTAGCGGGGGACAGGGCCAACACTGAAGCTTTCTTT. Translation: CASSVAGDRANTEAFF.

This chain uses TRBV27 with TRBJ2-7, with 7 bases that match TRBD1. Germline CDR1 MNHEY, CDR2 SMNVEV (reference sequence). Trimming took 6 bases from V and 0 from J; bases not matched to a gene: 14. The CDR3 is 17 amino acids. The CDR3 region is CASSFRPDRAYSYEQYF. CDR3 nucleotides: TGTGCCAGCAGCTTCCGGCCAGACAGGGCTTACTCCTACGAGCAGTACTTC.

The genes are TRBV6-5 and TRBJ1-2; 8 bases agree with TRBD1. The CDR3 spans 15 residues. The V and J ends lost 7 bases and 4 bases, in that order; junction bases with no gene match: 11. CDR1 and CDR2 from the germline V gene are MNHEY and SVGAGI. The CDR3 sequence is CASTPSTGVFYGYTF. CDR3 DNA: TGTGCCAGCACCCCTTCGACAGGGGTTTTCTATGGCTACACCTTC.

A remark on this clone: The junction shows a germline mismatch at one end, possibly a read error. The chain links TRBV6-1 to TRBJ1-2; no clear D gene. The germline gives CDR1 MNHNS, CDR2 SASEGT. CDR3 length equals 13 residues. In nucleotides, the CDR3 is TGTGCCAGCAGTGAAGGGGCACTGCCCAAGGGCCTCTTC. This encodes CASSEGALPKGLF.

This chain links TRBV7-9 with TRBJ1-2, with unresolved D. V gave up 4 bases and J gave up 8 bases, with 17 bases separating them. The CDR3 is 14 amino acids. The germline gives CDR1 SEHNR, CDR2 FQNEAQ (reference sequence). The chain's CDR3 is CASSSSSGVGGYTF. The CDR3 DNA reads TGTGCCAGCAGCTCCTCCTCCGGGGTCGGGGGCTACACCTTC.

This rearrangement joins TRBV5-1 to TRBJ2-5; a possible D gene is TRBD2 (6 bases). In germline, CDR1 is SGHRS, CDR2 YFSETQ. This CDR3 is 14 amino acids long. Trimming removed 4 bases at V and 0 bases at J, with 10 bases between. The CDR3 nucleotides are TGCGCCAGCAGCGTTGGGGGGAACCAAGAGACCCAGTACTTC. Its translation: CASSVGGNQETQYF.

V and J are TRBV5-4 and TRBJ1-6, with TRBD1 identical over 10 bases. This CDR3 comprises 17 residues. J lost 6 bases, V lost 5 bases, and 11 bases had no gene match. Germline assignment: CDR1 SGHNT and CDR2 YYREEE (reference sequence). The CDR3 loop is CASSWGQGNSFNSPLHF. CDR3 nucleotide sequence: TGTGCCAGCAGTTGGGGACAGGGGAATAGCTTTAATTCACCCCTCCACTTT.

The CDR3 DNA follows: TGTGCCAGCAGCCCCGGGGGGATTAATGAAAAACTGTTTTTT. Translating gives CASSPGGINEKLFF. This sequence joins TRBV5-5 and TRBJ1-4; D is perhaps TRBD1 (5 bases). CDR3 length: 14 amino acids. V was cut by 4 bases and J by 4 bases, with 11 bases left in between. CDR1 is SGHKS and CDR2 is YYEKEE in the germline V gene (reference sequence).

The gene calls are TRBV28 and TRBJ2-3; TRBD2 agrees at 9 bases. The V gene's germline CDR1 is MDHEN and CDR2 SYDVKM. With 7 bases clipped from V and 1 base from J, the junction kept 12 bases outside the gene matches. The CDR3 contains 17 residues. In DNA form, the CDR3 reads TGTGCCAGCATCCAGGGGGGTAGCGGGAGAGGCACAGATACGCAGTATTTT. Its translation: CASIQGGSGRGTDTQYF. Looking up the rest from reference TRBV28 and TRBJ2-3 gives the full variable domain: DVKVTQSSRYLVKRTGEKVFLECVQDMDHENMFWYRQDPGLGLRLIYFSYDVKMKEKGDIPEGYSVSREKKERFSLILESASTNQTSMYLCASIQGGSGRGTDTQYFGPGTRLTVL.

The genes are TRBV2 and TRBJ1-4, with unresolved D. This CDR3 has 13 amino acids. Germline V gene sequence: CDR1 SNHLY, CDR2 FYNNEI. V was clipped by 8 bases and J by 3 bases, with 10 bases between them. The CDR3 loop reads CASLRASNEKLFF. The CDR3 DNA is TGTGCCAGCCTGCGGGCGTCTAATGAAAAACTGTTTTTT.

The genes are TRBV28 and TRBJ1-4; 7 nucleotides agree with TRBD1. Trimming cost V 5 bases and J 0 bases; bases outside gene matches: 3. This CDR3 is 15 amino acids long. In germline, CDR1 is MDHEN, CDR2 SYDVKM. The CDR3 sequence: CASSTGAATNEKLFF. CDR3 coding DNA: TGTGCCAGCAGTACAGGGGCCGCAACTAATGAAAAACTGTTTTTT.

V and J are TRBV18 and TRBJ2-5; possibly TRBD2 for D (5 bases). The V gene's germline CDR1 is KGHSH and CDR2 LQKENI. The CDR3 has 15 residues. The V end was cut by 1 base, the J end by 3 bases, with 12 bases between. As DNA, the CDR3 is TGTGCCAGCTCACCACTAATAAAGGGAGAAGAGACCCAGTACTTC. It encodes CASSPLIKGEETQYF.

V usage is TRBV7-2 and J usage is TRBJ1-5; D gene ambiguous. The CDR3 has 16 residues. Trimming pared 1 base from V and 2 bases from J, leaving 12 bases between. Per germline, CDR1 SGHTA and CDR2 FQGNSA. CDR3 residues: CASSLVAGFGNQPQHF. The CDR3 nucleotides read TGTGCCAGCAGCTTAGTCGCGGGATTTGGCAATCAGCCCCAGCATTTT.